The sequence of this T cell receptor (beta chain) was determined in a study of cytomegalovirus exposure and HLA in healthy donors. Trimming cost V 0 bases and J 4 bases, with 11 bases left between them. CDR1 and CDR2 (germline): SGHRS, YFSETQ. The CDR3 spans 15 residues. This clone occurred a few times. PCR primers comprised 60 Vbeta and 13 Jbeta primers. Measured with immunoSEQ multiplex PCR; TCRdb has only the in-frame clones, and not every one. The data contain 85,000 to 100,000 clones, approximately 70% of them singletons. Sequencing was performed on PBMCs. This sequence joins TRBV5-1 and TRBJ2-1; D is unclear. The sequence came from a man between 45 and 60 years old in good health and CMV-seronegative. The CDR3 loop is CASSLEAREYNEQFF. The DNA of the CDR3 is TGCGCCAGCAGCTTGGAGGCTAGAGAATACAATGAGCAGTTCTTC.